Below, 20 T cell receptor beta chains from the same sample are listed, as sequenced in a study of blood T cells in healthy people across ages. A sample-barcoded 5' primer and a J-beta primer mix were used in a second PCR of about 7 to 11 cycles. TCRdb reprocessed the 5' RACE reads via MiXCR and lists one record per CDR3 protein. The top ten hold 51% of the sample, which has a few hundred thousand distinct CDR3 sequences, approximately 51% seen once. Sequencing used blood. All receptors come from a man aged 55 to 70 in good health.

This clonotype has ten or more counts. The rearrangement uses TRBV28 and TRBJ2-4; TRBD2 aligns across 8 bases. The germline V gene encodes CDR1 MDHEN and CDR2 SYDVKM. The CDR3 contains 15 residues. V shed 6 bases and J 2 bases; nucleotides not matched to a gene: 6. The chain's CDR3 is CASSMTSVTKNIQYF. As DNA, the CDR3 is TGTGCCAGCAGCATGACTAGCGTGACCAAAAACATTCAGTACTTC. The whole variable domain, filled in from reference TRBV28 and TRBJ2-4, reads DVKVTQSSRYLVKRTGEKVFLECVQDMDHENMFWYRQDPGLGLRLIYFSYDVKMKEKGDIPEGYSVSREKKERFSLILESASTNQTSMYLCASSMTSVTKNIQYFGAGTRLSVL.

The table lists this clonotype with a count of one. This chain uses TRBV10-3 with TRBJ2-3; 10 positions agree with TRBD2. V lost 3 bases and J lost 2; bases outside the gene matches: 5. CDR1 is ENHRY and CDR2 is SYGVKD in the germline V gene. CDR3 size: 16 residues. CDR3 DNA sequence: TGTGCCATCAGTGAAACTAGCGGGGTACACACAGATACGCAGTATTTT. This encodes CAISETSGVHTDTQYF.

The rearrangement links TRBV29-1 to TRBJ2-1, with 12 bases matching TRBD2. Germline lookup yields CDR1 SQVTM and CDR2 ANQGSEA. V was clipped by 4 bases and J by 0 bases; unmatched bases: 4. This CDR3 contains 16 residues. CDR3 protein: CSVGLAGGSSYNEQFF. The DNA for the CDR3 is TGCAGCGTTGGGCTAGCGGGGGGGAGCTCCTACAATGAGCAGTTCTTC.

This clonotype was recorded once. This chain joins TRBV18 and TRBJ2-7, with D possibly matching TRBD2 (5 bases). CDR1 is KGHSH and CDR2 is LQKENI in the germline V gene. The CDR3 has 13 amino acids. Trimming removed 2 bases from V and 9 bases from J, with 14 bases in between. In DNA form, the CDR3 reads TGTGCCAGCTCACCAGGGAGAGACAACGCGCAGTACTTC. It is translated as CASSPGRDNAQYF.

V and J are TRBV12-3 or TRBV12-4 and TRBJ1-2; D gene unclear. V was pared by 2 bases and J by 1 base, with 8 bases between. This CDR3 has 14 residues. CDR3 coding DNA: TGTGCCAGCAGTTTACAGGCCGGTAACTATGGCTACACCTTC. Translated: CASSLQAGNYGYTF.

This chain links TRBV6-5 with TRBJ1-6; 8 bases agree with TRBD1. V dropped 6 bases and J dropped 6; count of bases not matched to a gene: 10. Germline CDR1 reads MNHEY; CDR2 reads SVGAGI. CDR3 length equals 16 residues. Written as DNA, the CDR3 is TGTGCCAGCAGCCCCGGGCAGGGGGCTTCTAATTCACCCCTCCACTTT. Its translation is CASSPGQGASNSPLHF.

This clonotype was counted a few times. The chain combines TRBV5-6 with TRBJ2-7; no reliable D call. The CDR3 has 12 amino acids. Trimming shortened V by 0 bases and J by 4 bases, and 5 bases separated the two germline ends. Germline CDR1 SGHDT, CDR2 YYEEEE. CDR3 bases: TGTGCCAGCAGCTTGGCCCGGTACGAGCAGTACTTC. The encoded protein is CASSLARYEQYF.

The genes are TRBV5-1 and TRBJ2-7; TRBD1 matches 8 bases. CDR3 size: 15 residues. The junction had 7 bases not matched to a gene; V was cut back by 0 bases and J by 5 bases. CDR1 and CDR2 from the germline V gene are SGHRS and YFSETQ. The CDR3 nucleotides read TGCGCCAGCAGCTTGGAGACAGGGGCCTGGGACGAGCAGTACTTC. This codes for CASSLETGAWDEQYF.

The V gene is TRBV27, the J gene TRBJ2-1; unclear D gene. Germline-derived CDR1 and CDR2 are MNHEY and SMNVEV (reference sequence). V shed 10 bases and J shed 9 bases, with 13 bases lying between them. The CDR3 covers 11 residues. CDR3 loop: CANRTGFEQFF. The CDR3 DNA reads TGTGCCAACCGAACCGGTTTTGAGCAGTTCTTC.

About this clonotype: This sequence may be a read error, since a much larger clone differs from it by one base. This chain uses TRBV29-1 with TRBJ1-2; D gene unclear. Germline CDR1 SQVTM, CDR2 ANQGSEA. This CDR3 contains 11 residues. V was cut by 6 bases and J by 8 bases, with 13 bases left in between. CDR3 in amino acids: CSVSDGRGYTF. Written as DNA, the CDR3 is TGCAGCGTGTCGGACGGGCGGGGCTACACCTTC.

CDR3 residues: CASSQAGTSGYQETQYF. DNA of the CDR3: TGTGCCAGCAGCCAAGCGGGCACTAGCGGTTACCAAGAGACCCAGTACTTC. The chain has TRBV4-2 and TRBJ2-5; 8 nucleotides agree with TRBD2. The CDR3 is made up of 17 amino acids. Per the germline V gene, CDR1 is LGHNA and CDR2 is YNFKEQ. V gave up 1 base and J gave up 0 bases; unmatched junction bases: 7.

The rearrangement uses TRBV27 and TRBJ1-6; D call uncertain. This CDR3 is built from 16 residues. Per the germline V gene, CDR1 is MNHEY and CDR2 is SMNVEV (reference sequence). V shed 0 bases and J shed 8 bases, with 14 bases lying between them. CDR3 DNA: TGTGCCAGCAGTTTATCAGGGAGCAGATCGGATTCACCCCTCCACTTT. Translating it yields CASSLSGSRSDSPLHF.

This clonotype was detected ten times or more. The rearrangement joins TRBV6-9 to TRBJ2-5; 10 nucleotides align to TRBD2. Per the germline V gene, CDR1 is MNHGY and CDR2 is SVAAGI. The CDR3 is 13 residues long. After removal of 4 bases from V and 13 bases from J, the junction contained 9 bases not matched to a gene. The DNA of the CDR3 is TGTGCCAGCAGTTCATATCTAGCGGGAGTTGGGTACTTC. Protein: CASSSYLAGVGYF.

This clonotype was detected only a few times. The gene calls are TRBV4-3 and TRBJ2-1; D is unresolved. CDR3 length: 13 amino acids. V gave up 4 bases and J gave up 7 bases, with 11 bases separating them. CDR1 is LGHNA, CDR2 YSLEER, per germline. The CDR3 DNA reads as TGCGCCAGCAGCCGGCAACAAGGGAATGAGCAGTTCTTC. This sequence encodes CASSRQQGNEQFF.

The V gene is TRBV11-1, the J gene TRBJ2-1; 8 bases map to TRBD1. The CDR3 runs 12 residues. V shed 6 bases and J 8 bases; nucleotides not matched to a gene: 3. Looked up from germline, CDR1 is SGHAT and CDR2 is FQDESV (reference sequence). CDR3 sequence (DNA): TGTGCCAGCAGAAACAGGGGGGATGAGCAGTTCTTC. Its translation: CASRNRGDEQFF.

The chain recombines TRBV7-2 with TRBJ2-5; D is undetermined. The DNA matches TRBJ2-1 better at its end, which makes the J call doubtful. Germline CDR1 is SGHTA and CDR2 is FQGNSA. This CDR3 contains 12 residues. The CDR3 nucleotides read TGTGCCAGCAGCCTACGTCCAGAGACCCAGTTCTTC. Encoded protein: CASSLRPETQFF.

This sequence joins TRBV18 and TRBJ2-1; D is uncertain. Germline lookup yields CDR1 KGHSH and CDR2 LQKENI. Between the trimmed V and J ends, which lost 4 bases and 3 bases, there was a span of 13 bases. This CDR3 has 15 amino acids. The CDR3 DNA follows: TGTGCCAGCTCACAGGGCACGTCCGACTACAATGAGCAGTTCTTC. Its protein is CASSQGTSDYNEQFF.

This chain links TRBV24-1 with TRBJ2-5, with D possibly matching TRBD2 (6 bases). The DNA end lines up better with TRBJ2-4; the J call may be wrong. This CDR3 contains 14 residues. CDR1 is KGHDR and CDR2 is SFDVKD in the germline V gene. CDR3 sequence: CATQGGIGENIQYF. CDR3 DNA: TGTGCCACCCAAGGAGGGATAGGGGAAAACATTCAGTACTTC.

This rearrangement joins TRBV7-2 to TRBJ2-3, with D perhaps TRBD2 (6 bases). Trimming took 5 bases from V and 2 from J, leaving 17 bases between them. This CDR3 is 16 amino acids long. Germline V CDR1 and CDR2: SGHTA, FQGNSA. Here the CDR3 reads CASSPQGLSFTDTQYF. In nucleotides, the CDR3 is TGTGCCAGCAGCCCGCAGGGACTGTCCTTCACAGATACGCAGTATTTT. Supplemented by reference TRBV7-2 and TRBJ2-3, the full variable domain reads GAGVSQSPSNKVTEKGKDVELRCDPISGHTALYWYRQSLGQGLEFLIYFQGNSAPDKSGLPSDRFSAERTGGSVSTLTIQRTQQEDSAVYLCASSPQGLSFTDTQYFGPGTRLTVL.

The CDR3 bases are TGTGCCAGCAGCCGAACTAGGTTCTACGAGCAGTACTTC. As protein: CASSRTRFYEQYF. This sequence joins TRBV27 and TRBJ2-7; a weak D match, TRBD2 (5 bases). Germline V gene data show CDR1 as MNHEY and CDR2 as SMNVEV (reference sequence). V was clipped by 6 bases and J by 3 bases, with 12 bases between them. CDR3 length: 13 residues.